A selection of T cell receptor beta chains follows, all from one sample in a study of OX40 agonist ivuxolimab in advanced cancers. Sequenced by immunoSEQ multiplex PCR; TCRdb stores in-frame clones only, minus some. Seen here are about 55,000 clones, more than 70% observed once, and the top ten hold around 1.5%. The source was CD4+ or CD8+ T cells sorted from blood, collected in a trial of the OX40 agonist ivuxolimab. These TCRs come from an adult with an advanced solid tumor such as melanoma, head and neck, liver or kidney cancer. CDR3s include the opening cysteine and the closing phenylalanine or tryptophan. D genes are given only for firm matches. A row's size may be missing; if present it is once, few, many or a size class.

j_gene: TRBJ1-2
abundance: -
v_gene: TRBV7-9
d_gene: TRBD1
CDR3aa: CASSYGQANGYTF
CDR3nt: TGTGCCAGCAGCTACGGACAGGCAAACGGCTACACCTTC

j_gene: TRBJ2-3
abundance: -
v_gene: TRBV12-5
d_gene: TRBD1
CDR3aa: CASGYTGGTDTQYF
CDR3nt: TGTGCTAGTGGTTATACAGGGGGCACAGATACGCAGTATTTT

j_gene: TRBJ1-5
abundance: -
v_gene: TRBV5-1
d_gene: -
CDR3aa: CASSLTPNQPQHF
CDR3nt: TGCGCCAGCAGCTTGACCCCTAATCAGCCCCAGCATTTT

j_gene: TRBJ2-7
abundance: -
v_gene: TRBV6-5
d_gene: -
CDR3aa: CASSYSGVVEQYF
CDR3nt: TGTGCCAGCAGTTACTCCGGCGTGGTCGAGCAGTACTTC

j_gene: TRBJ2-7
abundance: -
v_gene: TRBV5-4
d_gene: -
CDR3aa: CASSWEVGTSYEQYF
CDR3nt: TGTGCCAGCAGCTGGGAGGTCGGGACCTCCTACGAGCAGTACTTC

j_gene: TRBJ2-7
abundance: -
v_gene: TRBV2
d_gene: TRBD1
CDR3aa: CATRTGGYEQYF
CDR3nt: TGTGCCACCCGGACAGGGGGCTACGAGCAGTACTTC

j_gene: TRBJ1-5
abundance: -
v_gene: TRBV6-5
d_gene: -
CDR3aa: CASSPRDSNQPQHF
CDR3nt: TGTGCCAGCAGTCCCCGGGACAGCAATCAGCCCCAGCATTTT

j_gene: TRBJ1-3
abundance: -
v_gene: TRBV10-3
d_gene: -
CDR3aa: CAISSGQTIFSGNTIYF
CDR3nt: TGTGCCATCAGCTCGGGACAAACAATCTTCTCTGGAAACACCATATATTTT

j_gene: TRBJ2-1
abundance: few
v_gene: TRBV30
d_gene: TRBD2
CDR3aa: CAWSVGLAGGEQFF
CDR3nt: TGTGCCTGGAGTGTAGGGCTAGCGGGTGGTGAGCAGTTCTTC

j_gene: TRBJ1-1
abundance: -
v_gene: TRBV30
d_gene: -
CDR3aa: CAWSLRQNTEAFF
CDR3nt: TGTGCCTGGAGCCTACGACAGAACACTGAAGCTTTCTTT

j_gene: TRBJ1-5
abundance: -
v_gene: TRBV2
d_gene: -
CDR3aa: CASSLRWTDNQPQHF
CDR3nt: TGTGCCAGCAGTTTAAGGTGGACCGACAATCAGCCCCAGCATTTT

j_gene: TRBJ1-4
abundance: -
v_gene: TRBV9
d_gene: TRBD1
CDR3aa: CASSPAPGTGDNEKLFF
CDR3nt: TGTGCCAGCAGCCCCGCTCCAGGGACAGGAGATAATGAAAAACTGTTTTTT

j_gene: TRBJ1-5
abundance: -
v_gene: TRBV28
d_gene: -
CDR3aa: CASRWGKHQPQHF
CDR3nt: TGTGCCAGCAGGTGGGGGAAACATCAGCCCCAGCATTTT

j_gene: TRBJ1-2
abundance: once
v_gene: TRBV4-1
d_gene: -
CDR3aa: CASSQDTRGYGYTF
CDR3nt: TGCGCCAGCAGCCAAGATACGAGGGGTTATGGCTACACCTTC

j_gene: TRBJ2-7
abundance: -
v_gene: TRBV7-2
d_gene: -
CDR3aa: CASSLVFGLGDEQYF
CDR3nt: TGTGCCAGCAGCTTAGTTTTCGGGCTGGGCGACGAGCAGTACTTC

j_gene: TRBJ1-1
abundance: few
v_gene: TRBV5-6
d_gene: -
CDR3aa: CASCRGLMNTEAFF
CDR3nt: TGTGCCAGTTGTCGGGGGCTCATGAACACTGAAGCTTTCTTT

j_gene: TRBJ1-5
abundance: -
v_gene: TRBV6-1
d_gene: -
CDR3aa: CASSDAGTHNQPQHF
CDR3nt: TGTGCCAGCAGTGACGCCGGGACACATAATCAGCCCCAGCATTTT

j_gene: TRBJ2-3
abundance: -
v_gene: TRBV4-2
d_gene: TRBD2
CDR3aa: CASSPTSGASTDTQYF
CDR3nt: TGTGCCAGCAGCCCGACTAGCGGGGCTAGCACAGATACGCAGTATTTT

j_gene: TRBJ1-5
abundance: -
v_gene: TRBV30
d_gene: TRBD1
CDR3aa: CAWSVGGARSNQPQHF
CDR3nt: TGTGCCTGGAGTGTAGGGGGCGCCAGGTCGAATCAGCCCCAGCATTTT

j_gene: TRBJ2-6
abundance: -
v_gene: TRBV28
d_gene: TRBD1
CDR3aa: CASSRRQGLANVLTF
CDR3nt: TGTGCCAGCAGCCGCCGACAGGGGTTGGCCAACGTCCTGACTTTC

j_gene: TRBJ2-7
abundance: -
v_gene: TRBV5-6
d_gene: TRBD2
CDR3aa: CASSWGLAGVWGEQYF
CDR3nt: TGTGCCAGCAGCTGGGGACTAGCGGGAGTCTGGGGCGAGCAGTACTTC

j_gene: TRBJ2-1
abundance: -
v_gene: TRBV15
d_gene: TRBD2
CDR3aa: CATSRGSGNDNEQFF
CDR3nt: TGTGCCACCAGCAGAGGAAGCGGGAACGACAATGAGCAGTTCTTC

j_gene: TRBJ2-1
abundance: -
v_gene: TRBV9
d_gene: TRBD2
CDR3aa: CASSSWTSGSQFF
CDR3nt: TGTGCCAGCAGCTCCTGGACTAGCGGGAGTCAGTTCTTC

j_gene: TRBJ2-7
abundance: -
v_gene: TRBV5-4
d_gene: TRBD2
CDR3aa: CASSFGTRVGEQYF
CDR3nt: TGTGCCAGCAGCTTCGGGACTAGGGTTGGCGAGCAGTACTTC

j_gene: TRBJ2-2
abundance: -
v_gene: TRBV2
d_gene: TRBD2
CDR3aa: CASSFTSGSNGGELFF
CDR3nt: TGTGCCAGCAGCTTCACTAGCGGGAGTAATGGCGGGGAGCTGTTTTTT

j_gene: TRBJ1-2
abundance: -
v_gene: TRBV9
d_gene: -
CDR3aa: CASSVSRDYGYTF
CDR3nt: TGTGCCAGCAGCGTGAGCCGGGACTATGGCTACACCTTC

j_gene: TRBJ1-2
abundance: -
v_gene: TRBV9
d_gene: TRBD1
CDR3aa: CASSAGTGTSYTF
CDR3nt: TGTGCCAGCAGCGCGGGGACAGGGACCTCCTACACCTTC

j_gene: TRBJ2-7
abundance: -
v_gene: TRBV6-1
d_gene: -
CDR3aa: CASSGLHQGYEQYF
CDR3nt: TGTGCCAGCAGTGGACTCCACCAAGGATACGAGCAGTACTTC

j_gene: TRBJ2-3
abundance: -
v_gene: TRBV5-1
d_gene: TRBD2
CDR3aa: CASSPVVAGSDTQYF
CDR3nt: TGCGCCAGCAGCCCGGTAGTAGCGGGAAGTGATACGCAGTATTTT

j_gene: TRBJ2-7
abundance: -
v_gene: TRBV2
d_gene: TRBD1
CDR3aa: CASFKQGAGEQYF
CDR3nt: TGTGCCAGCTTTAAACAGGGGGCAGGTGAGCAGTACTTC

j_gene: TRBJ1-5
abundance: -
v_gene: TRBV18
d_gene: -
CDR3aa: CASSPGQRIDSQPQHF
CDR3nt: TGTGCCAGCTCACCAGGACAGAGGATAGATAGTCAGCCCCAGCATTTT

j_gene: TRBJ2-5
abundance: -
v_gene: TRBV15
d_gene: -
CDR3aa: CATSRDQETQYF
CDR3nt: TGTGCCACCAGCAGGGACCAAGAGACCCAGTACTTC

j_gene: TRBJ1-1
abundance: -
v_gene: TRBV5-1
d_gene: -
CDR3aa: CASSPDSRRINTEAFF
CDR3nt: TGCGCCAGCAGCCCGGACTCAAGGAGAATAAACACTGAAGCTTTCTTT

j_gene: TRBJ1-1
abundance: -
v_gene: TRBV13
d_gene: TRBD1
CDR3aa: CASSSIATGAVAFF
CDR3nt: TGTGCCAGCAGCTCAATTGCCACAGGGGCGGTAGCTTTCTTT

j_gene: TRBJ1-6
abundance: -
v_gene: TRBV10-3
d_gene: -
CDR3aa: CAISDRDNSPLHF
CDR3nt: TGTGCCATCAGTGACAGGGATAATTCACCCCTCCACTTT

j_gene: TRBJ1-2
abundance: -
v_gene: TRBV5-5
d_gene: -
CDR3aa: CASSTLQDSGGYTF
CDR3nt: TGTGCCAGCAGCACCTTACAGGACTCGGGGGGCTACACCTTC

j_gene: TRBJ2-7
abundance: -
v_gene: TRBV6-5
d_gene: TRBD1
CDR3aa: CASRRGQASYEQYF
CDR3nt: TGTGCCAGCAGAAGGGGACAGGCCTCCTACGAGCAGTACTTC

j_gene: TRBJ1-2
abundance: -
v_gene: TRBV30
d_gene: -
CDR3aa: CAWSGSGGGYTF
CDR3nt: TGTGCCTGGTCTGGGAGCGGGGGTGGCTACACCTTC